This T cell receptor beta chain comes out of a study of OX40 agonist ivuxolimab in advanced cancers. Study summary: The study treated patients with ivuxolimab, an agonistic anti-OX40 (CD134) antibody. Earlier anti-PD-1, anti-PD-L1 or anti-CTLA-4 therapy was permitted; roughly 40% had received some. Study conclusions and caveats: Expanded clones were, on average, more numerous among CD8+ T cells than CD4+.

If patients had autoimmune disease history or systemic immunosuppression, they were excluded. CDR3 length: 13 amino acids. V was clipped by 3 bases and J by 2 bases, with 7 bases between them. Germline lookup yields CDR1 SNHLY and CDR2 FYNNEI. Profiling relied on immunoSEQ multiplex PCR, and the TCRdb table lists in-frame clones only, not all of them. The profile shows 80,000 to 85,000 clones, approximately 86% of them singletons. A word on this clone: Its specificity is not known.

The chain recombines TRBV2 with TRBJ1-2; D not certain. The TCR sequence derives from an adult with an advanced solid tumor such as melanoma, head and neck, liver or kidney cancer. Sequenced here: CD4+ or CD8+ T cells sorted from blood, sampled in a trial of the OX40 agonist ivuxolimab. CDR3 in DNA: TGTGCCAGCAGTGAGACCCCCAACTATGGCTACACCTTC. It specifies CASSETPNYGYTF.